Reported below is one T cell receptor (beta chain). The germline gives CDR1 LGHDT, CDR2 YNNKEL (reference sequence). Unmatched junction bases numbered 10, after V lost 1 base and J lost 5 bases. The CDR3 length is 16 residues. These data belong to a study of blood T cell repertoires in COVID-19. Overall study: The United States, Italy and Spain supplied acute and convalescent COVID-19 samples.

Source study methods: Estimation of nucleated cell counts relied on the amplification of reference gene primers. Repertoires were generated with immunoSEQ multiplex PCR, while TCRdb's copy carries only in-frame clones and drops some. D and trimming were read from the DNA, whereas the V and J calls and clone size are those reported in that table. The sample consists of some 250,000 clones, 75% to 85% of them appearing once. The chain combines TRBV3-1 (or the pseudogene TRBV3-2) with TRBJ2-5; 7 bases match TRBD2. This sequence originates from a woman aged 60 to 75 with active or convalescent COVID-19. Source material: peripheral blood. The CDR3 DNA sequence: TGTGCCAGCAGCCAAGGGTACCTAGCGGTCCAGGAGACCCAGTACTTC. Protein: CASSQGYLAVQETQYF.